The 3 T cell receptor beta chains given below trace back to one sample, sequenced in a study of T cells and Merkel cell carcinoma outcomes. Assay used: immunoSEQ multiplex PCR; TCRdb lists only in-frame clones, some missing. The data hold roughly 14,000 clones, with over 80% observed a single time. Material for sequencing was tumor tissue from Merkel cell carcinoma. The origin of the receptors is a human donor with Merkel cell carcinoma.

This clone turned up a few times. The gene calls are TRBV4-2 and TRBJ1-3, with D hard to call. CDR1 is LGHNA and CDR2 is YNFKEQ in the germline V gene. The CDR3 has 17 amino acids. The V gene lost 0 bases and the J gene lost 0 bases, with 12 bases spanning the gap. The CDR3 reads CASSQDYQAVSGNTIYF. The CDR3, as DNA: TGTGCCAGCAGCCAAGATTATCAGGCCGTCTCTGGAAACACCATATATTTT.

The CDR3 here is CASSRTFDSRNTIYF. CDR3 nucleotide sequence: TGCGCCAGCAGCCGAACATTCGATTCCCGAAACACCATATATTTT. The chain carries TRBV4-1 and TRBJ1-3; D is uncertain. This CDR3 comprises 15 residues. Germline assignment: CDR1 MGHRA and CDR2 YSYEKL. V shed 4 bases and J shed 5 bases, with 15 bases lying between them.

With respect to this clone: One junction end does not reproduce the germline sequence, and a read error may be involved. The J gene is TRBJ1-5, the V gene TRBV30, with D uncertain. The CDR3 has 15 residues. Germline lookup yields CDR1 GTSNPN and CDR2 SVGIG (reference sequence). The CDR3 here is CAWSDGSYSNQPQHF. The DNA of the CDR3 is TGTGCCTGGAGTGATGGGAGCTATAGCAATCAACCCCAGCATTTT.